The rows below give T cell receptor beta chains drawn from one sample of a study of T-cell memory formation after mild COVID-19. Using its own MiXCR run on the 5' RACE reads, TCRdb lists one record per CDR3 protein. The table lists about 350,000 distinct CDR3 sequences, around 28% of them singletons. The material sequenced was PBMCs or a T cell subset sorted from them (not recorded which). Receptors originate from an adult woman who had mild COVID-19 (a few samples of this study predate the infection). Cell type and time point are not known. Both conserved end residues are part of each CDR3. Each record gives: clone size, V gene, D gene, J gene, CDR3 DNA, CDR3 protein. D genes are given only for firm matches. Rows may omit the clone size; those that give it use once, few, many or a size class.

clone_size: few; v_call: TRBV5-1; d_call: -; j_call: TRBJ2-1; cdr3_nt: TGCGCCAGCAGCCAAAGGGACCCCCCACATGAGCAGTTCTTC; cdr3_aa: CASSQRDPPHEQFF
clone_size: few; v_call: TRBV5-5; d_call: -; j_call: TRBJ1-1; cdr3_nt: TGTGCCAGCAGCCGGAGCCATGGGGTTGACACTGAAGCTTTCTTT; cdr3_aa: CASSRSHGVDTEAFF
clone_size: few; v_call: TRBV28; d_call: TRBD1; j_call: TRBJ2-7; cdr3_nt: TGTGCCAGCAGTCCCTACGACAGGGACGATTCGAAGCAGTACTTC; cdr3_aa: CASSPYDRDDSKQYF
clone_size: -; v_call: TRBV5-1; d_call: TRBD2; j_call: TRBJ2-1; cdr3_nt: TGCGCCAGCAGCAGAGCGGGGGGAAAGTGGGGAGAGCAGTTCTTC; cdr3_aa: CASSRAGGKWGEQFF
clone_size: -; v_call: TRBV29-1; d_call: TRBD1; j_call: TRBJ2-3; cdr3_nt: TGCAGCGTTGATGGGACAGGGGCCACAGATACGCAGTATTTT; cdr3_aa: CSVDGTGATDTQYF
clone_size: few; v_call: TRBV11-1; d_call: -; j_call: TRBJ2-6; cdr3_nt: TGTGCCAGCAACCGATCCCCCGGCGCCAACGTCCTGACTTTC; cdr3_aa: CASNRSPGANVLTF
clone_size: -; v_call: TRBV7-2; d_call: -; j_call: TRBJ1-1; cdr3_nt: TGTGCCAGCAGCTTAGAGTACAGGAGGAACACTGAAGCTTTCTTT; cdr3_aa: CASSLEYRRNTEAFF
clone_size: -; v_call: TRBV7-3; d_call: -; j_call: TRBJ2-3; cdr3_nt: TGTGCCAGCAGCTTAGTGGGGTTAGATACGCAGTATTTT; cdr3_aa: CASSLVGLDTQYF
clone_size: few; v_call: TRBV29-1; d_call: -; j_call: TRBJ2-3; cdr3_nt: TGCAGCGCCGGACGGCAAGGGAGCACAGATACGCAGTATTTT; cdr3_aa: CSAGRQGSTDTQYF
clone_size: few; v_call: TRBV9; d_call: -; j_call: TRBJ2-1; cdr3_nt: TGTGCCAGCAGTCGGCAGGGAAGCTCCTACAATGAGCAGTTCTTC; cdr3_aa: CASSRQGSSYNEQFF
clone_size: few; v_call: TRBV4-1; d_call: -; j_call: TRBJ2-5; cdr3_nt: TGCGCCAGCAGCCAAGATGTCGGGGACCTTCAAGAGACCCAGTACTTC; cdr3_aa: CASSQDVGDLQETQYF
clone_size: -; v_call: TRBV29-1; d_call: -; j_call: TRBJ2-1; cdr3_nt: TGCAGCATGAGCGGAGTCTCCTACAATGAGCAGTTCTTC; cdr3_aa: CSMSGVSYNEQFF
clone_size: few; v_call: TRBV15; d_call: -; j_call: TRBJ2-3; cdr3_nt: TGTGCCACCAGCAGAGATCGGAAGACAGATACGCAGTATTTT; cdr3_aa: CATSRDRKTDTQYF
clone_size: -; v_call: TRBV6-5; d_call: -; j_call: TRBJ2-7; cdr3_nt: TGTGCCAGCAGTCCCCCGGGGGTCTCCTACGAGCAGTACTTC; cdr3_aa: CASSPPGVSYEQYF
clone_size: -; v_call: TRBV24-1; d_call: -; j_call: TRBJ1-2; cdr3_nt: TGTGCCACCAGTGATTTCGAGGACAGCTATGGCTACACCTTC; cdr3_aa: CATSDFEDSYGYTF
clone_size: -; v_call: TRBV4-2; d_call: TRBD2; j_call: TRBJ2-1; cdr3_nt: TGTGCCAGCAGCCAAGATCGGGGGGGCAAGGATGAGCAGTTCTTC; cdr3_aa: CASSQDRGGKDEQFF
clone_size: -; v_call: TRBV11-2; d_call: TRBD1; j_call: TRBJ1-2; cdr3_nt: TGTGCCAGCAGCTATACAGGGGGTCCCTATGGCTACACCTTC; cdr3_aa: CASSYTGGPYGYTF
clone_size: few; v_call: TRBV24-1; d_call: TRBD2; j_call: TRBJ2-1; cdr3_nt: TGTGCCACCAGTGCTCTCGGACTAGCGGGAGACAATGAGCAGTTCTTC; cdr3_aa: CATSALGLAGDNEQFF
clone_size: few; v_call: TRBV7-8; d_call: -; j_call: TRBJ2-7; cdr3_nt: TGTGCCAGCAGCCCGGACTCAGGGGTCTACGAGCAGTACTTC; cdr3_aa: CASSPDSGVYEQYF
clone_size: few; v_call: TRBV4-1; d_call: -; j_call: TRBJ2-1; cdr3_nt: TGCGCCAGCAGTACCCTAGGGAATGAGCAGTTCTTC; cdr3_aa: CASSTLGNEQFF
clone_size: -; v_call: TRBV7-9; d_call: -; j_call: TRBJ1-2; cdr3_nt: TGTGCCAGCAGCCCGACCCGGACATTTCAGACTAACTATGGCTACACCTTC; cdr3_aa: CASSPTRTFQTNYGYTF
clone_size: few; v_call: TRBV11-3; d_call: -; j_call: TRBJ1-4; cdr3_nt: TGTGCCAGCACCCTCGAGGGTACTAATGAAAAACTGTTTTTT; cdr3_aa: CASTLEGTNEKLFF
clone_size: few; v_call: TRBV7-9; d_call: -; j_call: TRBJ2-5; cdr3_nt: TGTGCCAGCAGCTCCCCCCGGGGCGCGGAGACCCAGTACTTC; cdr3_aa: CASSSPRGAETQYF
clone_size: -; v_call: TRBV29-1; d_call: TRBD1; j_call: TRBJ2-7; cdr3_nt: TGCAGCGTTGAGGACAGGAGAGGATCCTACGAGCAGTACTTC; cdr3_aa: CSVEDRRGSYEQYF
clone_size: -; v_call: TRBV12-3/TRBV12-4; d_call: -; j_call: TRBJ2-1; cdr3_nt: TGTGCCAGCACACCCCACAGAGTGGATGAGCAGTTCTTC; cdr3_aa: CASTPHRVDEQFF
clone_size: -; v_call: TRBV7-2; d_call: -; j_call: TRBJ2-6; cdr3_nt: TGTGCCAGCAAACCCTCTGGGGCCAACGTCCTGACTTTC; cdr3_aa: CASKPSGANVLTF
clone_size: -; v_call: TRBV2; d_call: -; j_call: TRBJ1-5; cdr3_nt: TGTGCCAGCAGTGACATGGATCGCAATCAGCCCCAGCATTTT; cdr3_aa: CASSDMDRNQPQHF
clone_size: -; v_call: TRBV5-5; d_call: -; j_call: TRBJ2-1; cdr3_nt: TGTGCCAGCAGCTTGCGGTTCGGGTCCTACAATGAGCAGTTCTTC; cdr3_aa: CASSLRFGSYNEQFF